The table lists the clone carrying this T cell receptor beta chain with a count of one. As yet, its antigen is unknown. Donors showed nominal health when sampled, although they likely had unrecorded immune exposures. The source of the sample is a study of cytomegalovirus exposure and HLA in healthy donors. Researchers ran the PCR with 60 Vbeta and 13 Jbeta primers. Clones were sequenced by immunoSEQ multiplex PCR, and TCRdb holds only the in-frame ones, with some missing. The table lists 110,000 to 150,000 clones, roughly four fifths of them singletons. CDR1 and CDR2 from the germline V gene are GTSNPN and SVGIG (reference sequence). The CDR3 consists of 13 residues. V was trimmed by 2 bases and J by 3 bases, leaving 8 bases between them. Study outcomes and limitations: TRBV6-2, TRBV6-3 and other indistinguishable V segments were excluded. It was confirmed in vitro that a few of the CMV-associated chains were specific for CMV antigens. TCR beta V- and J-gene trimming was later associated with a missense DCLRE1C variant.

This clonotype was sampled from a woman in her fifties or sixties in good health and CMV-seropositive. The material sequenced was PBMCs. The chain employs TRBV30 and TRBJ1-5; D is perhaps TRBD1 (6 bases). CDR3 in DNA: TGTGCCTGGAGTCGGACAGCCAATCAGCCCCAGCATTTT. It specifies CAWSRTANQPQHF.